This TCR beta chain is from a study of beta chain features in type 1 diabetes. On the study more broadly: Over all samples combined, some 110 million sorted cells were examined. Study-wide findings and caveats: The naive, central memory and Treg TCRB repertoires showed an apparent similarity that was greater among patients than among healthy donors.

There are 13 residues in the CDR3. V lost 3 bases to trimming and J lost 8 bases, with 12 bases between them. Germline V lookup: CDR1 SGHTA, CDR2 FQGTGA. This clone was seen a handful of times. The antigen is not known. Every isolated RNA sample was fully reverse transcribed, so sequencing captured expressed TCRB transcripts. Sequencing was performed with immunoSEQ multiplex PCR; in TCRdb, only in-frame clones are kept and a portion is missing. The table shows around 500,000 clones, with around 10% occurring only once. This TCR derives from a woman between 18 and 29 years old in good health. Sequencing input: naive CD4+ T cells from blood. The chain uses TRBV7-3 and TRBJ2-3; D is unclear. CDR3 region: CASSLPPLGTQYF. For the CDR3, the DNA is TGTGCCAGCAGCTTGCCTCCCCTTGGTACGCAGTATTTT. Full variable domain (missing parts from reference TRBV7-3 and TRBJ2-3): GAGVSQTPSNKVTEKGKYVELRCDPISGHTALYWYRQSLGQGPEFLIYFQGTGAADDSGLPNDRFFAVRPEGSVSTLKIQRTERGDSAVYLCASSLPPLGTQYFGPGTRLTVL.